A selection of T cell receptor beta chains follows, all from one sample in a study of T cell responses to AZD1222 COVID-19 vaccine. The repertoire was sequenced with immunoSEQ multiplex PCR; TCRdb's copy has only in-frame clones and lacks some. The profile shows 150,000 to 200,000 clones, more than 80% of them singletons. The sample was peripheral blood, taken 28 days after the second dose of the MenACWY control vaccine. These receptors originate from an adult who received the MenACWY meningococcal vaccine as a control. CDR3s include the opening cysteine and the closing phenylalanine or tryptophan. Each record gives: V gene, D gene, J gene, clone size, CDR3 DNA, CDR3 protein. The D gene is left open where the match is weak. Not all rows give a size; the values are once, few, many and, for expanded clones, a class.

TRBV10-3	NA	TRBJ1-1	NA	TGTGCCATCCGGGGGGCGGTTGAAGCTTTCTTT	CAIRGAVEAFF
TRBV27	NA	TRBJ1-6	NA	TGTGCCAGCAGTTTCTCGGTGGGAGCGCAGGGGTCACCCCTCCACTTT	CASSFSVGAQGSPLHF
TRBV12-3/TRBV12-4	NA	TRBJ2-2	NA	TGTGCCAGACGGGGCGTTAAAGCCGGGGAGCTGTTTTTT	CARRGVKAGELFF
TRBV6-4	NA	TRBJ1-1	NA	TGTGCCAGCAGTGAGCAGGCGGGGACTGAAGCTTTCTTT	CASSEQAGTEAFF
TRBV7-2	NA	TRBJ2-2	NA	TGTGCCAGCAGCTTAGCGGGCACCGGGGAGCTGTTTTTT	CASSLAGTGELFF
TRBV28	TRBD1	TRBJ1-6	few	TGTGCCAGCAGTTCAACAACGACAGGGGTAGGTTCACCCCTCCACTTT	CASSSTTTGVGSPLHF
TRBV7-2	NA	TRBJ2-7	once	TGTGCCAGCAGCTTAGGGGGAACATACTCCAACGAGCAGTACTTC	CASSLGGTYSNEQYF
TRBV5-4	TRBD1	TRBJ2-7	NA	TGTGCCAGCAGCTTGTGGTACAGGGGGTCCTACGAGCAGTACTTC	CASSLWYRGSYEQYF
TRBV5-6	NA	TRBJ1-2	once	TGTGCCAGCAGCTTCTTTCCGGGCCAGAAAAACTATGGCTACACCTTC	CASSFFPGQKNYGYTF
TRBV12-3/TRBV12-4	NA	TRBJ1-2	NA	TGTGCCAGCAGTTTGTCCACTAACTATGGCTACACCTTC	CASSLSTNYGYTF
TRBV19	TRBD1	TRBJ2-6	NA	TGTGCCAGTAAAGGGGGCAGCTCTGGGGCCAACGTCCTGACTTTC	CASKGGSSGANVLTF
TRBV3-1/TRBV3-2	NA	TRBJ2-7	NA	TGTGCCAGCAGCGCCCGTGTAGAGCAGTACTTC	CASSARVEQYF
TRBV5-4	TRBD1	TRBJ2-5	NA	TGTGCCAGCAGCCCGGGGACAGGGGACCAAGAGACCCAGTACTTC	CASSPGTGDQETQYF
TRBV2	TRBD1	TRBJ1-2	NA	TGTGCCAGCCGAGGACAGGACTATGGCTACACCTTC	CASRGQDYGYTF
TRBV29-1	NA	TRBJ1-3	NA	TGCAGCGTGCTACAGGGCCACTCTGGAAACACCATATATTTT	CSVLQGHSGNTIYF
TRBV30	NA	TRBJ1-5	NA	TGTGCCTGGAGTGCCAGTCCTGGCAATCAGCCCCAGCATTTT	CAWSASPGNQPQHF
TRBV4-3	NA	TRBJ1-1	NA	TGCGCCAGCAGTCCGGACCTTCTGAACACTGAAGCTTTCTTT	CASSPDLLNTEAFF
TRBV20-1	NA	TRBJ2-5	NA	TGCAGTGCTAGTGGGCAGATAGGGGAGACCCAGTACTTC	CSASGQIGETQYF
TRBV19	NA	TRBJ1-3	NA	TGTGCCAGTAGTTCAACAGGGATCGGAGGAAACACCATATATTTT	CASSSTGIGGNTIYF
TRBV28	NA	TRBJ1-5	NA	TGTGCCAGCAGTTTAAACGGTGCGGGGGGTTATAGCAATCAGCCCCAGCATTTT	CASSLNGAGGYSNQPQHF
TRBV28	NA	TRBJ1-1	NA	TGTGCCAGCCTCCGGCTGAACACTGAAGCTTTCTTT	CASLRLNTEAFF
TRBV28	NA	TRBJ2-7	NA	TGTGCCAGCAGTCCCGCTGGTCCCCTGGATGAGCAGTACTTC	CASSPAGPLDEQYF
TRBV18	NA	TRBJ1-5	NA	TGTGCCAGCTCACCGGCAGGGCCAGATCAGCCCCAGCATTTT	CASSPAGPDQPQHF
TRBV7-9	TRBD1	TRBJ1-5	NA	TGTGCCAGCAGCTCGACAGGGTTTAGCAATCAGCCCCAGCATTTT	CASSSTGFSNQPQHF
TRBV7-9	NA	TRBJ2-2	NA	TGTGCCAGCAGCGGGGCTTCATTGAACACCGGGGAGCTGTTTTTT	CASSGASLNTGELFF
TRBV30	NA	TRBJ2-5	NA	TGTGCCTGGAGTACGGGGCAAGAGACCCAGTACTTC	CAWSTGQETQYF
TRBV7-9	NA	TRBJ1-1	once	TGTGCCAGCAGCTTATCCCATCTGATGAACACTGAAGCTTTCTTT	CASSLSHLMNTEAFF
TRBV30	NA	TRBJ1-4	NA	TGTGCCTGGAGTGTAGGTAGTGGTGAAAAACTGTTTTTT	CAWSVGSGEKLFF
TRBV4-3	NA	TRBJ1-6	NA	TGCGCCAGCAGCCAAGCCAGGGGCAATTCACCCCTCCACTTT	CASSQARGNSPLHF
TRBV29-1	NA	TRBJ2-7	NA	TGCAGCGTTGAAGATTGGTCCTACGAGCAGTACTTC	CSVEDWSYEQYF
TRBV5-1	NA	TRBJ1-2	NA	TGCGCCAGCAGCTTGGGGATATCTAACTATGGCTACACCTTC	CASSLGISNYGYTF
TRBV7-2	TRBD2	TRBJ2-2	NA	TGTGCCAGCAGCTCTAGCGGGAGTCGAGTCACCGGGGAGCTGTTTTTT	CASSSSGSRVTGELFF
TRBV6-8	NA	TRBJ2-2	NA	TGTGCCAGCAGTTTCGGTGCCGAGGGTAACGGGGAGCTGTTTTTT	CASSFGAEGNGELFF
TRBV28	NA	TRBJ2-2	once	TGTGCCAGCGGGGAGCTGTTTTTT	CASGELFF
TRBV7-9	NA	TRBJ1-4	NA	TGTGCCAGCAGCCCTCGATGGGCAACTAATGAAAAACTGTTTTTT	CASSPRWATNEKLFF
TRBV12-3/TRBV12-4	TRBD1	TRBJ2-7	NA	TGTGCCAGCAGTTTTCGGACAGGGTTCGAGCAGTACTTC	CASSFRTGFEQYF
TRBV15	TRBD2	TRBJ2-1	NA	TGTGCCACCAGCAGAGTTGCCGGCGGGAGGGCCGCCTACAATGAGCAGTTCTTC	CATSRVAGGRAAYNEQFF
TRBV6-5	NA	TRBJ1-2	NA	TGTGCCAGCAGCTACAGGGTAAACTATGGCTACACCTTC	CASSYRVNYGYTF
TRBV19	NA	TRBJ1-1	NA	TGTGCCAGTAGTCCCGGACAGAGGAACACTGAAGCTTTCTTT	CASSPGQRNTEAFF